What follows are 28 T cell receptor beta chains derived from one specimen sequenced in a study of control samples from healthy donors and cancer patients. The assay was immunoSEQ multiplex PCR, and TCRdb's table has in-frame clones only and misses some. The profile covers under 150,000 clones, with about 90% appearing a single time and roughly 3% taken by the ten largest. The sequenced material came from blood. The receptors come from a man in his 60s in good health.

The chain combines TRBV5-5 with TRBJ1-1, with 7 bases fitting TRBD1. The germline V gene has CDR1 SGHKS and CDR2 YYEKEE (reference sequence). Germline trimming cut 4 bases from V and 0 bases from J; bases unmatched to any gene: 3. This CDR3 spans 14 amino acids. Here the CDR3 reads CASSKGQLNTEAFF. The CDR3 DNA reads TGTGCCAGCAGCAAGGGACAGCTGAACACTGAAGCTTTCTTT.

The J gene is TRBJ1-1, the V gene TRBV7-9, with D uncertain. The germline CDR1 and CDR2 sequences are SEHNR and FQNEAQ (reference sequence). The CDR3 loop spans 14 amino acids. V was pared by 1 base and J by 5 bases, with 11 bases between. The CDR3 loop reads CASSLGAMETEAFF. In nucleotides, the CDR3 is TGTGCCAGCAGCTTAGGTGCGATGGAGACTGAAGCTTTCTTT. The full variable domain, its missing parts supplied by reference TRBV7-9 and TRBJ1-1, is DTGVSQNPRHKITKRGQNVTFRCDPISEHNRLYWYRQTLGQGPEFLTYFQNEAQLEKSRLLSDRFSAERPKGSFSTLEIQRTEQGDSAMYLCASSLGAMETEAFFGQGTRLTVV.

The V and J genes are TRBV6-1 and TRBJ2-3; D call uncertain. The germline V gene has CDR1 MNHNS and CDR2 SASEGT. The CDR3 contains 16 residues. V was clipped by 4 bases and J by 0 bases, with 14 bases between them. CDR3 region: CASSVSYLISTDTQYF. CDR3 sequence (DNA): TGTGCCAGCAGTGTCTCCTACCTGATTAGCACAGATACGCAGTATTTT.

The chain carries TRBV6-5 and TRBJ1-6; D may be TRBD1 (6 bases). Trimming removed 2 bases from V and 8 bases from J, with 16 bases in between. This CDR3 has 16 amino acids. Germline values: CDR1 MNHEY, CDR2 SVGAGI. CDR3 in amino acids: CASSYRPGTSHSPLHF. The CDR3 region has the DNA TGTGCCAGCAGTTACAGGCCCGGGACAAGTCATTCACCCCTCCACTTT.

The chain combines TRBV28 with TRBJ1-3, with a weak D call TRBD1 (6 bases). Germline loops: CDR1 MDHEN, CDR2 SYDVKM. This CDR3 region has 17 residues. Trimming left V 3 bases short and J 2 bases short, with 17 bases between. CDR3 in amino acids: CASSLRLGGGTGNTIYF. The CDR3 DNA sequence: TGTGCCAGCAGTTTGAGGTTGGGAGGGGGGACTGGAAACACCATATATTTT.

This chain joins TRBV19 and TRBJ2-2, with 8 bases aligning to TRBD1. Germline V gene sequence: CDR1 LNHDA, CDR2 SQIVND (reference sequence). J lost 6 bases, V lost 11 bases, and 8 bases had no gene match. CDR3 length equals 13 residues. In DNA form, the CDR3 reads TGTGCCTCAGGGGGCGAATGGTCCGGGGAGCTGTTTTTT. As protein: CASGGEWSGELFF.

The J gene is TRBJ2-7, the V gene TRBV5-1, with 7 bases matching TRBD1. The CDR3 is 15 residues long. CDR1 SGHRS and CDR2 YFSETQ come from the germline V gene. The V gene end was trimmed by 1 base and the J gene end by 4 bases; junction bases not matched to a gene: 8. The CDR3 protein is CASSLSGDRRYEQYF. DNA for the CDR3: TGCGCCAGCAGCTTGTCAGGGGACAGAAGGTACGAGCAGTACTTC.

This sequence joins TRBV10-1 and TRBJ2-7, with D possibly being TRBD1 (6 bases). Trimming cost V 4 bases and J 4 bases, with 20 bases left between them. Germline V CDR1 and CDR2: WNHNN, SYGVQD (reference sequence). There are 16 residues in the CDR3. The CDR3 DNA reads TGCGCCAGCAGTGCCCGAACTTACAGGGATTGGTACGAGCAGTACTTC. It specifies CASSARTYRDWYEQYF.

Comments on this clone: Germline and junction disagree at one end, which may indicate a read error. This rearrangement joins TRBV3-1 (or the pseudogene TRBV3-2) to TRBJ2-5; no clear D gene. The CDR3 extends over 11 amino acids. Looked up from germline, CDR1 is LGHDT and CDR2 is YNNKEL (reference sequence). The CDR3 DNA reads as TGTGCCAGCAGGTACCAGGAGACCCAGTACTTC. This codes for CASRYQETQYF.

The rearrangement uses TRBV6-5 and TRBJ1-6; D remains unclear. This CDR3 is built from 12 residues. The V end lost 2 bases, the J end lost 10 bases, and 6 bases lay between the germline ends. CDR1 is MNHEY and CDR2 is SVGAGI in the germline V gene. Written as DNA, the CDR3 is TGTGCCAGCAGTTACCGTAGCTCACCCCTCCACTTT. It encodes CASSYRSSPLHF.

J is TRBJ1-1 and V is TRBV5-1; 8 bases align to TRBD1. This CDR3 is 17 amino acids long. V shed 1 base, J shed 9 bases, and the junction held 17 bases outside the gene matches. In germline, CDR1 is SGHRS, CDR2 YFSETQ. The CDR3 DNA reads as TGCGCCAGCAGCTTGAAGGCAGCGGACAGGGTGGGCCGGAAAGCTTTCTTT. Protein sequence: CASSLKAADRVGRKAFF. Full variable domain (outside the CDR3, taken from reference TRBV5-1 and TRBJ1-1): KAGVTQTPRYLIKTRGQQVTLSCSPISGHRSVSWYQQTPGQGLQFLFEYFSETQRNKGNFPGRFSGRQFSNSRSEMNVSTLELGDSALYLCASSLKAADRVGRKAFFGQGTRLTVV.

This clone was seen only a few times. The chain couples TRBV2 to TRBJ1-2; 8 bases are a match to TRBD1. The CDR3 loop spans 15 amino acids. Germline V gene sequence: CDR1 SNHLY, CDR2 FYNNEI. J lost 2 bases, V lost 4 bases, and 6 bases had no gene match. CDR3 sequence reads: CASSAGQGRNYGYTF. DNA of the CDR3: TGTGCCAGCAGTGCCGGACAGGGTAGGAACTATGGCTACACCTTC.

The CDR3 sequence: CASSLQENTEAFF. The DNA for the CDR3 is TGTGCCAGCAGCCTGCAGGAGAACACTGAAGCTTTCTTT. This chain joins TRBV5-4 and TRBJ1-1; D is undetermined. Germline V CDR1 and CDR2: SGHNT, YYREEE (reference sequence). The CDR3 sequence is 13 residues long. The V and J ends lost 4 bases and 1 base respectively, with 8 bases between them.

The rearrangement links TRBV10-3 to TRBJ2-2, with 7 bases lining up with TRBD2. V lost 5 bases and J lost 6; bases outside the gene matches: 15. The CDR3 has 17 amino acids. CDR1 and CDR2 (germline): ENHRY, SYGVKD. The CDR3 is CAISRGVLAGLAGELFF. The CDR3 coding sequence is TGTGCCATCAGTCGGGGGGTACTAGCTGGCCTGGCCGGGGAGCTGTTTTTT.

The count of this clone is one. The chain combines TRBV6-6 with TRBJ1-3; TRBD1 aligns across 7 bases. The CDR3 has 15 amino acids. From germline, CDR1 is MNHNY and CDR2 SVGAGI (reference sequence). Trimming cost V 2 bases and J 0 bases; bases outside gene matches: 1. DNA for the CDR3: TGTGCCAGCAGTTACCGGGACAGCTCTGGAAACACCATATATTTT. This translates into CASSYRDSSGNTIYF.

As regards this clone: The sample holds other DNA sequences that translate to the same CDR3. V and J are TRBV10-3 and TRBJ1-2, with D unresolved. V dropped 5 bases and J dropped 4 bases, with 5 bases sitting between them. The CDR3 consists of 11 residues. Germline assignment: CDR1 ENHRY and CDR2 SYGVKD. CDR3 loop: CAISSGYGYTF. The CDR3 coding sequence is TGTGCCATCAGTTCGGGCTATGGCTACACCTTC.

The chain combines TRBV7-8 with TRBJ2-6, with unresolved D. Trimming removed 1 base at V and 12 bases at J, with 13 bases between. CDR3 size: 14 residues. The germline V gene has CDR1 SGHVS and CDR2 FQNEAQ. The CDR3 sequence is CASSLETRLAVLTF. The DNA of the CDR3 is TGTGCCAGCAGCTTAGAAACGCGGCTGGCCGTCCTGACTTTC.

The chain carries TRBV28 and TRBJ2-7; weak D call: TRBD2 (7 bases). The V end was cut by 5 bases, the J end by 2 bases, with 16 bases between. CDR1 is MDHEN, CDR2 SYDVKM, per germline. The CDR3 has 15 amino acids. CDR3 coding DNA: TGTGCCAGCAGTCGCGATGGGGGGGCTACCTACGAGCAGTACTTC. Translation gives CASSRDGGATYEQYF. Looking up the rest from reference TRBV28 and TRBJ2-7 gives the full variable domain: DVKVTQSSRYLVKRTGEKVFLECVQDMDHENMFWYRQDPGLGLRLIYFSYDVKMKEKGDIPEGYSVSREKKERFSLILESASTNQTSMYLCASSRDGGATYEQYFGPGTRLTVT.

The V call is TRBV7-9, the J call TRBJ1-6; tentative D call: TRBD1 (6 bases). Trimming removed 4 bases at V and 9 bases at J, with 13 bases between. CDR3 length: 14 amino acids. The germline V gene encodes CDR1 SEHNR and CDR2 FQNEAQ (reference sequence). The CDR3: CASSWAGVGSPLHF. As DNA, the CDR3 is TGTGCCAGCAGCTGGGCAGGGGTAGGTTCACCCCTCCACTTT.

The V and J genes are TRBV30 and TRBJ1-1; D is unclear. This CDR3 contains 13 residues. V shed 5 bases and J shed 4 bases, with 14 bases lying between them. The germline V gene encodes CDR1 GTSNPN and CDR2 SVGIG (reference sequence). CDR3 sequence: CAWWKTESTEAFF. CDR3 DNA: TGTGCCTGGTGGAAAACAGAGAGCACTGAAGCTTTCTTT.

This chain joins TRBV19 and TRBJ1-3; no definite D call. Trimming took 3 bases from V and 0 from J, leaving 6 bases between them. The CDR3 consists of 14 residues. Germline V CDR1 and CDR2: LNHDA, SQIVND (reference sequence). CDR3 nucleotide sequence: TGTGCCAGTAGTATCTCCAGCTCTGGAAACACCATATATTTT. Its protein is CASSISSSGNTIYF.

The chain recombines TRBV28 with TRBJ1-5, with 7 positions matching TRBD1. Germline V CDR1 and CDR2: MDHEN, SYDVKM. V was pared by 5 bases and J by 1 base, with 26 bases of the junction left unmatched. This CDR3 has 22 residues. In DNA, the CDR3 is TGTGCCAGCAGTCCCGCTTACTACTTTGAGAGAGGACAGGATTCGAGCAATCAGCCCCAGCATTTT. It encodes CASSPAYYFERGQDSSNQPQHF.

This chain links TRBV6-6 with TRBJ2-7; D gene unclear. Germline CDR1 MNHNY, CDR2 SVGAGI (reference sequence). Trimming removed 7 bases at V and 6 bases at J, with 16 bases between. This CDR3 region has 13 residues. CDR3 coding DNA: TGTGCCAGCATCCACGTATCCGGTGGCGAGCAGTACTTC. Residues: CASIHVSGGEQYF.

The rearrangement links TRBV7-9 to TRBJ1-6, with D possibly TRBD1 on 5 matching bases. V shed 4 bases and J shed 5 bases, with 9 bases lying between them. The CDR3 is 14 amino acids. CDR1 SEHNR and CDR2 FQNEAQ come from the germline V gene (reference sequence). The CDR3 sequence: CASSSDTDNSPLHF. CDR3 sequence (DNA): TGTGCCAGCAGCTCGGACACGGATAATTCACCCCTCCACTTT.

This clone has a single count. V usage is TRBV4-3 and J usage is TRBJ2-7; a weak D match, TRBD2 (6 bases). This CDR3 region has 13 residues. Trimming took off 0 bases at V and 4 bases at J, with 7 bases between the two ends. CDR1 is LGHNA, CDR2 YSLEER, per germline. The CDR3 region is CASSQDSGYEQYF. CDR3 DNA sequence: TGCGCCAGCAGCCAAGATAGCGGATACGAGCAGTACTTC.

This chain uses TRBV15 with TRBJ1-2; D gene uncertain. V was cut by 2 bases and J by 8 bases, with 18 bases left in between. CDR1 is LNHNV, CDR2 YYDKDF, per germline (reference sequence). The CDR3 covers 15 residues. CDR3 sequence: CATSRRLSGREGYTF. CDR3 in DNA: TGTGCCACCAGCAGAAGGCTCTCGGGGAGGGAGGGCTACACCTTC.

V and J are TRBV27 and TRBJ1-4; D gene unclear. The V gene's germline CDR1 is MNHEY and CDR2 SMNVEV (reference sequence). This CDR3 has 14 amino acids. Trimming took 4 bases from V and 5 from J, leaving 11 bases between them. CDR3 amino acids: CASSSYGHNEKLFF. CDR3 coding DNA: TGTGCCAGCAGTTCCTACGGCCACAATGAAAAACTGTTTTTT. The whole variable domain, remainder taken from reference TRBV27 and TRBJ1-4, is EAQVTQNPRYLITVTGKKLTVTCSQNMNHEYMSWYRQDPGLGLRQIYYSMNVEVTDKGDVPEGYKVSRKEKRNFPLILESPSPNQTSLYFCASSSYGHNEKLFFGSGTQLSVL.

V and J are TRBV29-1 and TRBJ1-2; D is undetermined. Trimming took 2 bases from V and 8 from J, leaving 15 bases between them. Germline assignment: CDR1 SQVTM and CDR2 ANQGSEA. There are 13 residues in the CDR3. The CDR3 sequence: CSVEQGRRTGYTF. In nucleotides, the CDR3 is TGCAGCGTTGAACAAGGCAGAAGGACGGGCTACACCTTC.